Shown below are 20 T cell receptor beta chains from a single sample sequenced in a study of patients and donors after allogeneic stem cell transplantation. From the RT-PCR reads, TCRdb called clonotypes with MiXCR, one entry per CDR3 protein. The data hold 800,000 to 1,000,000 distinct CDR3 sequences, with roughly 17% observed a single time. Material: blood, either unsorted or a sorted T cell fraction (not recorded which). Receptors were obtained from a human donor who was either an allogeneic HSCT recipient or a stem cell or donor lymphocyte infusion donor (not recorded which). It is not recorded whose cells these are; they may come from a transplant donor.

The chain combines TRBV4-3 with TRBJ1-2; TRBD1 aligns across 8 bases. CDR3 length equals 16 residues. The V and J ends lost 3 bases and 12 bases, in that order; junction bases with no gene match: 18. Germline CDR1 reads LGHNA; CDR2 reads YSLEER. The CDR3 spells CASSQGLAGGSAGDTF. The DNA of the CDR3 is TGCGCCAGCAGCCAGGGTTTAGCAGGGGGCTCGGCGGGGGACACCTTC.

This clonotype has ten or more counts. Here the CDR3 reads CASSLGARDSPLHF. CDR3 nucleotides: TGTGCCAGCAGTCTCGGGGCAAGGGATTCACCCCTCCACTTT. The chain recombines TRBV12-3 or TRBV12-4 with TRBJ1-6; TRBD1 might be the D (5 bases). V was shortened by 5 bases and J by 8 bases, with 13 bases between the two germline ends. The CDR3 covers 14 residues.

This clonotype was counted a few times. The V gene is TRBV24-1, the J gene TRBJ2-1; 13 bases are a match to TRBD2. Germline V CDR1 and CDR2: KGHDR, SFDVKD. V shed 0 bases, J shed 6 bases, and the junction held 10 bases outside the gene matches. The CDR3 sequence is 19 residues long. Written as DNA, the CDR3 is TGTGCCACCAGTGATTTGACTAGCGGGAGGGCCTTTCTCTTCAATGAGCAGTTCTTC. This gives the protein CATSDLTSGRAFLFNEQFF.

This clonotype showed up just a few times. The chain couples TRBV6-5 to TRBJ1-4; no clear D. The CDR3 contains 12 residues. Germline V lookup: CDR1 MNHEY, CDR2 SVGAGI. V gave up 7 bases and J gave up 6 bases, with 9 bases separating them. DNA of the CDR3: TGTGCCAGCACGTCGGCAGATGAAAAACTGTTTTTT. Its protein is CASTSADEKLFF.

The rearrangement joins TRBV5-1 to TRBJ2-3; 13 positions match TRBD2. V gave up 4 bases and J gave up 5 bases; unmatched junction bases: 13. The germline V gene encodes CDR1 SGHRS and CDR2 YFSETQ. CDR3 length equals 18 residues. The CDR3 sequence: CASSLTSGRALNEDTQYF. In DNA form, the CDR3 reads TGCGCCAGCAGCCTCACTAGCGGGAGGGCCCTCAATGAAGATACGCAGTATTTT.

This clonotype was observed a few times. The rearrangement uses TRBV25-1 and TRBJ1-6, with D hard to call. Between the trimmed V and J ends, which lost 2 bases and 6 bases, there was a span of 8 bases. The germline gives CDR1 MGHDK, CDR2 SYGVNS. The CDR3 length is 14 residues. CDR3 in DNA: TGTGCCAGCAGTGAAATGGGCATTAATTCACCCCTCCACTTT. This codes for CASSEMGINSPLHF.

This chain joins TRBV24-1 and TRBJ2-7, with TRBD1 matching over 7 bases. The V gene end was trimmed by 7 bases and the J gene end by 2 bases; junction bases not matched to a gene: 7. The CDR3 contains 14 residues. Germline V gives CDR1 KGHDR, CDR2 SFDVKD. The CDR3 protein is CATRPRDRAYEQYF. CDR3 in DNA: TGTGCCACCAGACCCCGGGACAGAGCCTACGAGCAGTACTTC.

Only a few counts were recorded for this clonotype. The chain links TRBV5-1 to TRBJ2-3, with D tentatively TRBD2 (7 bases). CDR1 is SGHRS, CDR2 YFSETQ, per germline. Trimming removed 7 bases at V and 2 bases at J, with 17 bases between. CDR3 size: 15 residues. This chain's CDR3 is CASSGGVEYTDTQYF. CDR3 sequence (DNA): TGCGCCAGCTCGGGGGGCGTGGAGTACACAGATACGCAGTATTTT.

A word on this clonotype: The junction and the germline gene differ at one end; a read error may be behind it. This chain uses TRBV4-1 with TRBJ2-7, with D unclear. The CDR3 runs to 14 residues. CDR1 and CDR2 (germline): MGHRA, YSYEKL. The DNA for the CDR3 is TGCGCCAGCAACCAAACCCCAGAAGATTACGAGCAGTACTTC. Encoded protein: CASNQTPEDYEQYF.

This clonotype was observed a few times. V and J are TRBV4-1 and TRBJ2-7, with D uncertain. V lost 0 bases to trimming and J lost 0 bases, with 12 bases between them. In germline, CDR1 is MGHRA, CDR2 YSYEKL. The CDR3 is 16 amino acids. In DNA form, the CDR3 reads TGCGCCAGCAGCCAAGAAGAGCTGGTGAGCTCCTACGAGCAGTACTTC. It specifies CASSQEELVSSYEQYF.

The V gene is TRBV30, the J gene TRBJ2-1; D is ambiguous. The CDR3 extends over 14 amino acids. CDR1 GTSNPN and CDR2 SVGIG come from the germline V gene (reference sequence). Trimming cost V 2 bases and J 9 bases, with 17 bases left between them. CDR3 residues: CAWSRVSSVGEQFF. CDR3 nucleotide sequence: TGTGCCTGGAGTAGAGTCTCTTCGGTGGGTGAGCAGTTCTTC. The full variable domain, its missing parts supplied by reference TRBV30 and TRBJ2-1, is SQTIHQWPATLVQPVGSPLSLECTVEGTSNPNLYWYRQAAGRGLQLLFYSVGIGQISSEVPQNLSASRPQDRQFILSSKKLLLSDSGFYLCAWSRVSSVGEQFFGPGTRLTVL.

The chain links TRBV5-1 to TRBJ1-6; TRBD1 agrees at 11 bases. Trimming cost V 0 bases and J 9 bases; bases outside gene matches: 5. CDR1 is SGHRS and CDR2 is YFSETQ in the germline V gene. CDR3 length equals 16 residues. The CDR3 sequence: CASSLGTGGRGSPLHF. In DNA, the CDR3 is TGCGCCAGCAGCTTGGGGACAGGGGGCAGAGGTTCACCCCTCCACTTT.

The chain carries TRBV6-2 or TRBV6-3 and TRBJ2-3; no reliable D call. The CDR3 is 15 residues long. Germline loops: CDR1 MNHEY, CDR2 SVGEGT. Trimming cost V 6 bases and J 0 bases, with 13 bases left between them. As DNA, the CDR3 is TGTGCCAGCAGCTCCCACCTAGGGAGCACAGATACGCAGTATTTT. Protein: CASSSHLGSTDTQYF.

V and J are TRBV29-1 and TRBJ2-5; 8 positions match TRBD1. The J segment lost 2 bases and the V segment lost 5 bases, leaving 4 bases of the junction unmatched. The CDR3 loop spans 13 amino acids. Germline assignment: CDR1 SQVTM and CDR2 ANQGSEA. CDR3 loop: CSVPGTGQETQYF. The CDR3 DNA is TGCAGCGTTCCGGGGACAGGTCAAGAGACCCAGTACTTC.

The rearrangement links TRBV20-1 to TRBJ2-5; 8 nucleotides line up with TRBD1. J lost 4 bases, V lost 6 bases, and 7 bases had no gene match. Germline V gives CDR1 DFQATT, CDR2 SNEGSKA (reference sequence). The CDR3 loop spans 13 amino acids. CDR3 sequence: CSAKTGDGETQYF. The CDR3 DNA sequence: TGCAGTGCCAAGACAGGGGACGGAGAGACCCAGTACTTC.

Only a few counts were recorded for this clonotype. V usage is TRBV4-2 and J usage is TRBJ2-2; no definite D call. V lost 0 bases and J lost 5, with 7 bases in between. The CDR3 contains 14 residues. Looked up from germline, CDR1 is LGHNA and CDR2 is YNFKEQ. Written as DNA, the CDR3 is TGTGCCAGCAGCCAAGAGGCAACAACCGGGGAGCTGTTTTTT. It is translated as CASSQEATTGELFF.

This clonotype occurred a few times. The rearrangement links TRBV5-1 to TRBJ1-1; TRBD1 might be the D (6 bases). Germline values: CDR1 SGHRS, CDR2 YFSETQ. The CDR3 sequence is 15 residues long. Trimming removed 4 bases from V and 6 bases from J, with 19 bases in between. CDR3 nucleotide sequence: TGCGCCAGCAGCGCGGGGACAAGGTTGAGCGCTGAAGCTTTCTTT. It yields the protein CASSAGTRLSAEAFF.

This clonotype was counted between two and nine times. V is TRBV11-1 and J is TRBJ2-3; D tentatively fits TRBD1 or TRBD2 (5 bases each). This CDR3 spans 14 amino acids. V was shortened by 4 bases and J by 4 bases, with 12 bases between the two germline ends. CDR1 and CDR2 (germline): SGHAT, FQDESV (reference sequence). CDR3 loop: CASSSDRGPDTQYF. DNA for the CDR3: TGTGCCAGCAGCTCGGATCGGGGACCAGATACGCAGTATTTT. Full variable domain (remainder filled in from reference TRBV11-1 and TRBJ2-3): EAEVAQSPRYKITEKSQAVAFWCDPISGHATLYWYRQILGQGPELLVQFQDESVVDDSQLPKDRFSAERLKGVDSTLKIQPAELGDSAMYLCASSSDRGPDTQYFGPGTRLTVL.

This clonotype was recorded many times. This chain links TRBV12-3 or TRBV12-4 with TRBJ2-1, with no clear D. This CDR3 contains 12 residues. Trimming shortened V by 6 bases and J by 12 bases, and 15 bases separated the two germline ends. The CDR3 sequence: CASSLERPGQFF. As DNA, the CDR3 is TGTGCCAGCAGCCTGGAGCGACCTGGGCAGTTCTTC.

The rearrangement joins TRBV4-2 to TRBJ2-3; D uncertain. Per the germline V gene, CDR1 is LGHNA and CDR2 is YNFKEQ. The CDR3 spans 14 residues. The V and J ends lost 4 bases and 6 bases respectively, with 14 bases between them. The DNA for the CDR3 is TGTGCCAGCAGCCCCGGTACCGAGTGGGATACGCAGTATTTT. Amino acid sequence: CASSPGTEWDTQYF.